This T cell receptor beta chain was captured in a study of T cell responses to AZD1222 COVID-19 vaccine. On the study more broadly: The study pooled second doses at about 4 or about 12 weeks. Notes on the study in general: The number of AZD1222 recipients seropositive at baseline was only five or six. Increased Spike-specific TCR breadth and depth were observed after two AZD1222 doses. Donors were mostly white British, more females; clonal diversity possibly underestimated.

In the case of this clone: What it binds is not known.

The repertoire was sequenced with immunoSEQ multiplex PCR; TCRdb's copy has only in-frame clones and lacks some. The sample records some 97,000 clones, around 90% being singletons. The CDR3 has 16 residues. V lost 3 bases to trimming and J lost 3 bases, with 16 bases between them. The germline V gene encodes CDR1 MNHNS and CDR2 SASEGT. The chain recombines TRBV6-1 with TRBJ2-3; D possibly corresponds to TRBD1 (5 bases). This sequence originates from an adult in good health. Sequenced here: peripheral blood, sampled on day 0 of AZD1222 vaccination. Written as DNA, the CDR3 is TGTGCCAGCAGTGATGTAGGGGTTGATTGGACAGATACGCAGTATTTT. Translated: CASSDVGVDWTDTQYF.